The 27 T cell receptor beta chains listed next were all sequenced from one sample in a study of long-term antiretroviral therapy in people with HIV. Survey level was the resolution at which the v3.0 immunoSEQ assay ran. Clones were read by immunoSEQ multiplex PCR, and TCRdb kept only the in-frame ones, dropping some. The sample lists about 27,000 clones, over 70% occurring once. The specimen comprised unsorted PBMCs, sampled 2.1 years after starting antiretroviral therapy. The receptors here all came from a man aged 25 to 45 with HIV.

The J gene is TRBJ2-5, the V gene TRBV28; TRBD1 agrees at 9 bases. Looked up from germline, CDR1 is MDHEN and CDR2 is SYDVKM. The trim removed 8 bases at V and 5 bases at J, leaving 12 bases unmatched. The CDR3 contains 15 residues. CDR3 amino acids: CASLKPTGGGETQYF. CDR3 DNA sequence: TGTGCCAGCCTAAAACCCACAGGGGGCGGGGAGACCCAGTACTTC.

The chain is built from TRBV5-1 and TRBJ2-2; maybe TRBD1 (6 bases). This CDR3 is built from 16 residues. The V gene lost 1 base and the J gene lost 3 bases, with 13 bases spanning the gap. Germline values: CDR1 SGHRS, CDR2 YFSETQ. The CDR3 here is CASSLSGVWDTGELFF. The CDR3, as DNA: TGCGCCAGCAGCTTGTCAGGGGTCTGGGACACCGGGGAGCTGTTTTTT.

The V gene is TRBV12-5, the J gene TRBJ1-2; D not certain. The CDR3 is 13 amino acids. Trimming took off 1 base at V and 4 bases at J, with 7 bases between the two ends. Looked up from germline, CDR1 is LGHNT and CDR2 is FRNRAP. CDR3 DNA: TGTGCTAGTGGTTTGGACGGCCCCTATGGCTACACCTTC. It yields the protein CASGLDGPYGYTF.

The chain couples TRBV5-1 to TRBJ1-5, with D maybe TRBD1 (6 bases). CDR3 length: 14 amino acids. Germline-derived CDR1 and CDR2 are SGHRS and YFSETQ. V shed 0 bases and J shed 9 bases, with 13 bases lying between them. The CDR3 coding sequence is TGCGCCAGCAGCTTGGATGGGGGCGGGGGGCCCCAGCATTTT. Protein: CASSLDGGGGPQHF. The entire variable domain, with the rest obtained from reference TRBV5-1 and TRBJ1-5, is as follows: KAGVTQTPRYLIKTRGQQVTLSCSPISGHRSVSWYQQTPGQGLQFLFEYFSETQRNKGNFPGRFSGRQFSNSRSEMNVSTLELGDSALYLCASSLDGGGGPQHFGDGTRLSIL.

The gene calls are TRBV7-9 and TRBJ1-5, with 12 bases identical to TRBD1. The CDR3 has 16 amino acids. V gave up 5 bases and J gave up 7 bases; unmatched junction bases: 9. CDR1 is SEHNR and CDR2 is FQNEAQ in the germline V gene (reference sequence). CDR3 in DNA: TGTGCCAGCAGCCCCGGGACAGGGGGCGATAACCAGCCCCAGCATTTT. Translated, it gives CASSPGTGGDNQPQHF. Looking up the rest from reference TRBV7-9 and TRBJ1-5 gives the full variable domain: DTGVSQNPRHKITKRGQNVTFRCDPISEHNRLYWYRQTLGQGPEFLTYFQNEAQLEKSRLLSDRFSAERPKGSFSTLEIQRTEQGDSAMYLCASSPGTGGDNQPQHFGDGTRLSIL.

The rearrangement joins TRBV2 to TRBJ1-5; possible D gene TRBD1, 5 bases. Germline CDR1 SNHLY, CDR2 FYNNEI. CDR3 length: 13 residues. The ends were cut back, 8 bases at V and 4 bases at J, with 12 bases in the middle. The CDR3 reads CASGGDGNQPQHF. The CDR3 region has the DNA TGTGCCAGCGGGGGGGACGGAAATCAGCCCCAGCATTTT.

V is TRBV6-1 and J is TRBJ2-7; no reliable D call. V was clipped by 3 bases and J by 5 bases, with 14 bases between them. The CDR3 has 14 amino acids. From germline, CDR1 is MNHNS and CDR2 SASEGT. The CDR3 bases are TGTGCCAGCAGTGATGAATTCGAGGTTGACGAGCAGTACTTC. Encoded protein: CASSDEFEVDEQYF.

Written as DNA, the CDR3 is TGTGCCAGCAGCTTAGGAGAGGGCATAGCGGGGGGCCGAACCTACGAGCAGTACTTC. Encoded protein: CASSLGEGIAGGRTYEQYF. The chain is built from TRBV7-9 and TRBJ2-7; TRBD2 matches 10 bases. J lost 2 bases, V lost 1 base, and 14 bases had no gene match. The CDR3 covers 19 residues. CDR1 and CDR2 (germline): SEHNR, FQNEAQ (reference sequence).

About this clone: Relative to the germline gene, one junction end is altered; a read error may explain this. The chain employs TRBV7-7 and TRBJ2-5; perhaps TRBD1 as D (5 bases). Germline V gives CDR1 SSHAT, CDR2 FNYEAQ (reference sequence). The CDR3 contains 14 residues. CDR3 nucleotides: TGTGCTAGCAGCTCGACAGCGTTCCAAGAGACCCAGTACTTC. Protein sequence: CASSSTAFQETQYF.

The chain has TRBV19 and TRBJ2-3; D gene uncertain. The CDR3 contains 12 residues. Trimming took 5 bases from V and 0 from J, leaving 3 bases between them. Germline CDR1 is LNHDA and CDR2 is SQIVND (reference sequence). For the CDR3, the DNA is TGTGCCAGTAGTGACAGCACAGATACGCAGTATTTT. Amino acids: CASSDSTDTQYF. Together with reference TRBV19 and TRBJ2-3, the CDR3 gives the full variable domain: DGGITQSPKYLFRKEGQNVTLSCEQNLNHDAMYWYRQDPGQGLRLIYYSQIVNDFQKGDIAEGYSVSREKKESFPLTVTSAQKNPTAFYLCASSDSTDTQYFGPGTRLTVL.

This clone was found a few times. The chain is built from TRBV7-9 and TRBJ1-1; D not certain. Deletions cut 5 bases from V and 4 bases from J, with 11 bases between. Germline V gene sequence: CDR1 SEHNR, CDR2 FQNEAQ (reference sequence). The CDR3 runs 13 residues. For the CDR3, the DNA is TGTGCCAGCAGCGGCGTCACGATCACTGAAGCTTTCTTT. This sequence encodes CASSGVTITEAFF.

The chain carries TRBV11-2 and TRBJ1-2; possibly TRBD1 for D (5 bases). Germline CDR1 reads SGHAT; CDR2 reads FQNNGV. V was clipped by 5 bases and J by 2 bases, with 9 bases between them. This CDR3 contains 13 residues. CDR3 residues: CASSRDRNYGYTF. In DNA, the CDR3 is TGTGCCAGCAGCCGTGACAGAAACTATGGCTACACCTTC.

The V and J genes are TRBV27 and TRBJ2-4; 9 nucleotides agree with TRBD1. Germline CDR1 and CDR2: MNHEY and SMNVEV (reference sequence). Trimming removed 0 bases from V and 6 bases from J; junction bases left unmatched: 0. CDR3 length: 14 residues. CDR3 nucleotide sequence: TGTGCCAGCAGTTTATCGGGACAGGGAAACATTCAGTACTTC. Encoded protein: CASSLSGQGNIQYF.

The rearrangement uses TRBV6-1 and TRBJ1-1; TRBD1 matches at 7 bases. Germline loops: CDR1 MNHNS, CDR2 SASEGT. This CDR3 has 15 residues. The junction had 10 bases not matched to a gene; V was cut back by 4 bases and J by 5 bases. The CDR3 DNA is TGTGCCAGCAGTGTGAATAAGGGGGCGCGAACTGAAGCTTTCTTT. Its translation is CASSVNKGARTEAFF.

This clone was detected a few times. The V and J genes are TRBV7-9 and TRBJ2-7, with no clear D. The V end was cut by 4 bases, the J end by 2 bases, with 6 bases between. CDR1 and CDR2 from the germline V gene are SEHNR and FQNEAQ (reference sequence). The CDR3 is 12 amino acids. CDR3 protein: CASSSRPYEQYF. DNA of the CDR3: TGTGCCAGCAGCTCAAGACCCTACGAGCAGTACTTC.

The V call is TRBV2, the J call TRBJ1-1; D is undetermined. Germline CDR1 and CDR2: SNHLY and FYNNEI. This CDR3 has 12 residues. V was clipped by 7 bases and J by 8 bases, with 14 bases between them. This chain's CDR3 is CASIIGRVEAFF. CDR3 coding DNA: TGTGCCAGCATTATAGGTCGCGTCGAAGCTTTCTTT.

This clone was observed a single time. The chain links TRBV7-2 to TRBJ2-7; 8 nucleotides agree with TRBD2. Germline V gene data show CDR1 as SGHTA and CDR2 as FQGNSA. The CDR3 has 18 residues. V was pared by 4 bases and J by 3 bases, with 17 bases of the junction left unmatched. The CDR3 sequence: CASSSPRASGLPLYEQYF. The CDR3 DNA follows: TGTGCCAGCAGCTCACCCCGGGCTAGCGGGCTGCCCCTCTACGAGCAGTACTTC.

This sequence joins TRBV29-1 and TRBJ1-1, with D perhaps TRBD1 (5 bases). Deletions cut 5 bases from V and 8 bases from J, with 12 bases between. CDR1 SQVTM and CDR2 ANQGSEA come from the germline V gene. The CDR3 contains 11 residues. The CDR3 DNA is TGCAGCGTTCTACTGGGACCCGAAGCTTTCTTT. This encodes CSVLLGPEAFF.

The chain combines TRBV14 with TRBJ2-3; no definite D call. The V end was cut by 3 bases, the J end by 5 bases, with 21 bases between. The CDR3 consists of 17 residues. Germline CDR1 SGHDN, CDR2 FVKESK. The CDR3 spells CASSHDLTGPLGDTQYF. The CDR3 DNA is TGTGCCAGCAGCCATGACCTTACCGGACCCTTAGGAGATACGCAGTATTTT.

The rearrangement joins TRBV19 to TRBJ2-1; 10 bases map to TRBD2. After removal of 11 bases from V and 8 bases from J, the junction contained 12 bases not matched to a gene. The CDR3 consists of 14 residues. Germline V gene lookup returns CDR1 LNHDA and CDR2 SQIVND (reference sequence). The CDR3 bases are TGTGCCGGCAAGCGGGGGGGCATCATCCATGAGCAGTTCTTC. The encoded protein is CAGKRGGIIHEQFF.

The rearrangement uses TRBV6-1 and TRBJ2-1; either TRBD1 or TRBD2 may fit D (5 bases each). In germline, CDR1 is MNHNS, CDR2 SASEGT. Deletions cut 8 bases from V and 5 bases from J, with 13 bases between. This CDR3 region has 13 residues. The CDR3 DNA reads TGTGCCAGCGCTATGACAGCGGACAATGAGCAGTTCTTC. It yields the protein CASAMTADNEQFF.

This clone came up once. The chain recombines TRBV15 with TRBJ1-1; no clear D. Trimming cost V 1 base and J 2 bases, with 2 bases left between them. This CDR3 contains 12 residues. The germline gives CDR1 LNHNV, CDR2 YYDKDF (reference sequence). The CDR3 DNA reads as TGTGCCACCAGCAGAGGTAACACTGAAGCTTTCTTT. Translation gives CATSRGNTEAFF.

CDR3 region: CASSLLGGAGVTGELFF. The CDR3 DNA reads as TGTGCCAGCAGTTTGCTAGGAGGGGCAGGGGTAACCGGGGAGCTGTTTTTT. This chain links TRBV27 with TRBJ2-2; the D call may be TRBD1 or TRBD2 (6 bases each). The CDR3 spans 17 residues. V lost 3 bases and J lost 5, with 19 bases in between. CDR1 is MNHEY and CDR2 is SMNVEV in the germline V gene (reference sequence).

This sequence joins TRBV9 and TRBJ1-1, with D maybe TRBD1 (6 bases). Germline values: CDR1 SGDLS, CDR2 YYNGEE. This CDR3 is 16 amino acids long. V shed 4 bases and J shed 0 bases, with 16 bases lying between them. CDR3 sequence reads: CASSPRGGGVNTEAFF. The CDR3 region has the DNA TGTGCCAGCAGCCCTAGGGGGGGAGGGGTGAACACTGAAGCTTTCTTT.

The chain combines TRBV4-1 with TRBJ2-2, with D maybe TRBD1 (6 bases). Germline CDR1 MGHRA, CDR2 YSYEKL. This CDR3 spans 14 amino acids. The germline V and J ends were trimmed by 3 bases and 4 bases, with 9 bases remaining between them. The chain's CDR3 is CASSQGAVTGELFF. CDR3 nucleotide sequence: TGCGCCAGCAGCCAGGGGGCGGTCACCGGGGAGCTGTTTTTT.

The chain carries TRBV4-1 and TRBJ2-2; possibly TRBD1 for D (5 bases). The germline gives CDR1 MGHRA, CDR2 YSYEKL. The length of the CDR3 is 18 residues. V lost 1 base, J lost 5 bases, and 20 bases lay in between. The CDR3 protein is CASSQGFREIGRTGELFF. CDR3 nucleotides: TGCGCCAGCAGCCAAGGATTCAGGGAAATCGGACGGACCGGGGAGCTGTTTTTT.

The chain is built from TRBV13 and TRBJ2-7; TRBD2 agrees at 12 bases. The V and J ends lost 1 base and 0 bases, in that order; junction bases with no gene match: 13. The CDR3 covers 20 residues. Germline V lookup: CDR1 PRHDT, CDR2 FYEKMQ (reference sequence). Written as DNA, the CDR3 is TGTGCCAGCAGCTTAGCCTCGGGACTAGCGGGTTATTCGAGCTCCTACGAGCAGTACTTC. Its protein is CASSLASGLAGYSSSYEQYF.